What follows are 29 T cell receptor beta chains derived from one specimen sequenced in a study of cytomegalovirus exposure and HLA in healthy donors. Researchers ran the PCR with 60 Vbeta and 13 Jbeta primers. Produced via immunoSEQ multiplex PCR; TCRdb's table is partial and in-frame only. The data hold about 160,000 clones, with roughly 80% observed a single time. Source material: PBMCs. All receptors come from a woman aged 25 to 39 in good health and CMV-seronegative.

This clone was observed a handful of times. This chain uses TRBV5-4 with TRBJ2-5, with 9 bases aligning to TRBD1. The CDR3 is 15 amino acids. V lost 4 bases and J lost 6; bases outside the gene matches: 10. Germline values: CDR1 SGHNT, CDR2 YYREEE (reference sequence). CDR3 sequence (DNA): TGTGCCAGCAGCCCCGAGGGACAGGGAGGACAGACCCAGTACTTC. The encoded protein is CASSPEGQGGQTQYF. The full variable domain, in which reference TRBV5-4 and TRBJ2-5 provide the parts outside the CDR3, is ETGVTQSPTHLIKTRGQQVTLRCSSQSGHNTVSWYQQALGQGPQFIFQYYREEENGRGNFPPRFSGLQFPNYSSELNVNALELDDSALYLCASSPEGQGGQTQYFGPGTRLLVL.

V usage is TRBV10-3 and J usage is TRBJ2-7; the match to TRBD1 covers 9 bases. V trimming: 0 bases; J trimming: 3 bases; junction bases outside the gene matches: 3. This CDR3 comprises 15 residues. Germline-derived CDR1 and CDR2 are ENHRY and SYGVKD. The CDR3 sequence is CAISESTGGFYEQYF. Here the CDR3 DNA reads TGTGCCATCAGTGAGTCGACAGGGGGATTCTACGAGCAGTACTTC.

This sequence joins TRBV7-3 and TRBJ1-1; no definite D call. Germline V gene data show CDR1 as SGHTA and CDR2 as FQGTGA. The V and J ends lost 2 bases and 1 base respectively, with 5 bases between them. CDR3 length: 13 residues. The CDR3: CASSLRENTEAFF. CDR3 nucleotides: TGTGCCAGCAGCTTACGGGAGAACACTGAAGCTTTCTTT.

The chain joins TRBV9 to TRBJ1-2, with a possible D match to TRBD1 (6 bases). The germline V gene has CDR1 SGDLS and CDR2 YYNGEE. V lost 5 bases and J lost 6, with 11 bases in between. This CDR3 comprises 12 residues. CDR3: CASRAPGDGYTF. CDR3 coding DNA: TGTGCCAGCAGGGCCCCAGGGGATGGCTACACCTTC. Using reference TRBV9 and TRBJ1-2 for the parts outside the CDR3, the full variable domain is DSGVTQTPKHLITATGQRVTLRCSPRSGDLSVYWYQQSLDQGLQFLIQYYNGEERAKGNILERFSAQQFPDLHSELNLSSLELGDSALYFCASRAPGDGYTFGSGTRLTVV.

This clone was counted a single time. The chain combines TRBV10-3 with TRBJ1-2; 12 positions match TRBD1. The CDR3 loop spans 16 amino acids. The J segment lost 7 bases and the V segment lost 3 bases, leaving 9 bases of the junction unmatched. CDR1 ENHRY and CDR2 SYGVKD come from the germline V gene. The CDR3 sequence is CAISEGTGGIVGGYTF. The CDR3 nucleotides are TGTGCCATCAGTGAAGGGACAGGGGGCATCGTGGGTGGCTACACCTTC.

DNA of the CDR3: TGTGCCGCCAGCGGGGGGTCAGGAGAGACCCAGTACTTC. This encodes CAASGGSGETQYF. J is TRBJ2-5 and V is TRBV2; 9 bases align to TRBD2. Trimming at V came to 11 bases and at J to 4 bases, leaving 8 bases not matched to a gene. This CDR3 contains 13 residues. CDR1 SNHLY and CDR2 FYNNEI come from the germline V gene.

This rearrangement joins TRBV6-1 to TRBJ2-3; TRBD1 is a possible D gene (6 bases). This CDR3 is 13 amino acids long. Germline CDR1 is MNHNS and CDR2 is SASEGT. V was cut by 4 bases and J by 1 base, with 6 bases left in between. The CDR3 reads CASSGQGTDTQYF. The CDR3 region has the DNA TGTGCCAGCAGTGGACAGGGCACAGATACGCAGTATTTT.

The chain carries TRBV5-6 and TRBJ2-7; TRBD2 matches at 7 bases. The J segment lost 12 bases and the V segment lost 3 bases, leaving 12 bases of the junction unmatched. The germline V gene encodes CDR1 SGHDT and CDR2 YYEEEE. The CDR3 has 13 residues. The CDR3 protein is CASSSVSGGGGYF. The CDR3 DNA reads TGTGCCAGCAGCTCCGTTAGCGGCGGCGGGGGGTACTTC.

CDR3 sequence: CASSFGERQPQHF. The CDR3, as DNA: TGTGCCAGCAGTTTTGGGGAGCGTCAGCCCCAGCATTTT. This rearrangement joins TRBV28 to TRBJ1-5; D remains unclear. The CDR3 loop spans 13 amino acids. Trimming stripped 3 bases from V and 6 bases from J, with 9 bases between. Looked up from germline, CDR1 is MDHEN and CDR2 is SYDVKM.

The CDR3 spells CASGKRNTEAFF. CDR3 coding DNA: TGTGCCAGCGGCAAAAGGAACACTGAAGCTTTCTTT. This rearrangement joins TRBV6-1 to TRBJ1-1; D call uncertain. CDR3 length: 12 amino acids. Germline CDR1 MNHNS, CDR2 SASEGT. Trimming cost V 8 bases and J 1 base, with 8 bases left between them.

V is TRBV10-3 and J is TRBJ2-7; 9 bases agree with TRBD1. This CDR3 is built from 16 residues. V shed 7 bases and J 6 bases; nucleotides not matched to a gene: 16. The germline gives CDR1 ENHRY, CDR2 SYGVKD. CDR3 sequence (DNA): TGTGCCATCACCGCTTCGGAGGGACAGGGACTCAGCGAGCAGTACTTC. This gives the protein CAITASEGQGLSEQYF.

This CDR3 is CASLTVYEQYF. CDR3 in DNA: TGTGCCAGCTTGACTGTGTACGAGCAGTACTTC. The rearrangement links TRBV2 to TRBJ2-7, with D uncertain. The CDR3 has 11 amino acids. Trimming took 8 bases from V and 4 from J, leaving 9 bases between them. CDR1 SNHLY and CDR2 FYNNEI come from the germline V gene. The whole variable domain, remainder taken from reference TRBV2 and TRBJ2-7, is EPEVTQTPSHQVTQMGQEVILRCVPISNHLYFYWYRQILGQKVEFLVSFYNNEISEKSEIFDDQFSVERPDGSNFTLKIRSTKLEDSAMYFCASLTVYEQYFGPGTRLTVT.

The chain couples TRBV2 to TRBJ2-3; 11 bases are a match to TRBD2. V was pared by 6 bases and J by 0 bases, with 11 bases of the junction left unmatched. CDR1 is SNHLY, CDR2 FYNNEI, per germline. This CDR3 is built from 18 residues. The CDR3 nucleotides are TGTGCCAGCAGCCTCGATAGCGGGGGGGCGGTGAGCACAGATACGCAGTATTTT. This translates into CASSLDSGGAVSTDTQYF.

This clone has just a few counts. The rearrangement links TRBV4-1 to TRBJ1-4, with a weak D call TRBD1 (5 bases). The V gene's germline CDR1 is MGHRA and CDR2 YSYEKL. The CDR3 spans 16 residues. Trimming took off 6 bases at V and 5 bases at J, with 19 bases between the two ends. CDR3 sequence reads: CASSLKEQVRNEKLFF. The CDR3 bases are TGCGCCAGCAGTCTTAAGGAACAGGTCCGAAATGAAAAACTGTTTTTT.

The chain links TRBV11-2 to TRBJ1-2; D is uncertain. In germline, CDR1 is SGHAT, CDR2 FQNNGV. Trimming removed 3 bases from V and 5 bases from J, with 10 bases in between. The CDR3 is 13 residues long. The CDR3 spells CASSLNREYGYTF. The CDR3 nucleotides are TGTGCCAGCAGCTTGAACAGAGAATATGGCTACACCTTC.

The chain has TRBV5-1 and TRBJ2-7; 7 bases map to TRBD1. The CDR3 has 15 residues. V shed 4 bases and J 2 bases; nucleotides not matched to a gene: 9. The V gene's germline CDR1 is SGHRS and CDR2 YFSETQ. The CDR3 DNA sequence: TGCGCCAGCAGCATACTACAGGGGCGCCCCTACGAGCAGTACTTC. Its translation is CASSILQGRPYEQYF.

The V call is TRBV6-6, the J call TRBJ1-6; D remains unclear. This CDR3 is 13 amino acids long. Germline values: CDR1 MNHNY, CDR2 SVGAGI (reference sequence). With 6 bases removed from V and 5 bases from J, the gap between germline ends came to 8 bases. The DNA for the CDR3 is TGTGCCAGCAGAAACAGCAATAATTCACCCCTCCACTTT. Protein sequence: CASRNSNNSPLHF.

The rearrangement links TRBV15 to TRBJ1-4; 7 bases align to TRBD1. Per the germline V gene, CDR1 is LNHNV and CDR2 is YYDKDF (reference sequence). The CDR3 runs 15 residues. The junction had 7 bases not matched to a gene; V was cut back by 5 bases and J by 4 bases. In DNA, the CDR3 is TGTGCCACCAGCGCAGGGGGAAGCGGTAATGAAAAACTGTTTTTT. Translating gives CATSAGGSGNEKLFF.

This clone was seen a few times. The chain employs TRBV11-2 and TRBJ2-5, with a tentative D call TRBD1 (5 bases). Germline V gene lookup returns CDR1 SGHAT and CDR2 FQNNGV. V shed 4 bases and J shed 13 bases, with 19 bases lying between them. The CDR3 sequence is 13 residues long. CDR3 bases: TGTGCCAGCAGCTACTATACCGACAGTCTCCCGTACTTC. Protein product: CASSYYTDSLPYF.

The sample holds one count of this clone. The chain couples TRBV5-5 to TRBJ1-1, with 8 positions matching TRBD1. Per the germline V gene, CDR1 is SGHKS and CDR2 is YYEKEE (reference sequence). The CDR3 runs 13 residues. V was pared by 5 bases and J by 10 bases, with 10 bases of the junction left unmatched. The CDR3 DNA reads TGTGCCAGCAGTCCTCCGGGGACAGGAGGAGCTTTCTTT. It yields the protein CASSPPGTGGAFF.

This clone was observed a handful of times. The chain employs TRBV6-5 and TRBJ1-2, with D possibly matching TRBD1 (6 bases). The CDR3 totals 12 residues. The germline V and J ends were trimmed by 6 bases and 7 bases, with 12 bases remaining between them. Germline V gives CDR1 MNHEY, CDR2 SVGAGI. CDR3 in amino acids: CASRGGVFGYTF. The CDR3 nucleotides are TGTGCCAGCAGAGGGGGGGTCTTTGGCTACACCTTC.

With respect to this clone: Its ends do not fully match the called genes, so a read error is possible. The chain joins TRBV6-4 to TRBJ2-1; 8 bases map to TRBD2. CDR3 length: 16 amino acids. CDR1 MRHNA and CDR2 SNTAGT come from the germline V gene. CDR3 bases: TGTGCCAGCAGCTGTTACTTGGGTGGGAAGGGACTAGTCGCCCTCTTC. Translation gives CASSCYLGGKGLVALF.

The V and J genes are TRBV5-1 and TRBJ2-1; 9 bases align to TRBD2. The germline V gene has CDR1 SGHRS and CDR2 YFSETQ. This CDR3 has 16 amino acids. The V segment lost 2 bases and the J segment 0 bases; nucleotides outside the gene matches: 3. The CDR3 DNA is TGCGCCAGCAGCTTTGCGGGGGGGTTCTCCTACAATGAGCAGTTCTTC. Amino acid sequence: CASSFAGGFSYNEQFF.

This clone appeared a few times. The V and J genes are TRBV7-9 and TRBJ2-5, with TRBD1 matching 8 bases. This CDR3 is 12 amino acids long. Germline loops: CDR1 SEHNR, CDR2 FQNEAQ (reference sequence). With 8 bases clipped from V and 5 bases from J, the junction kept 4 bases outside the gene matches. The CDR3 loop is CASDRGWETQYF. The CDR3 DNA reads TGTGCCAGCGACAGGGGCTGGGAGACCCAGTACTTC.

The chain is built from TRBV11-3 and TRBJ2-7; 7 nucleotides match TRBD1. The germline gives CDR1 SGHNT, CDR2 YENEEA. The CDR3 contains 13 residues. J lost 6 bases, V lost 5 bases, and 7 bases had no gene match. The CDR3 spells CASSKGTVGEQYF. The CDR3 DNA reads TGTGCCAGCAGCAAGGGGACAGTCGGCGAGCAGTACTTC. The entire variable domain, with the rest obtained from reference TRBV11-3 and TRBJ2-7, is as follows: EAGVVQSPRYKIIEKKQPVAFWCNPISGHNTLYWYLQNLGQGPELLIRYENEEAVDDSQLPKDRFSAERLKGVDSTLKIQPAELGDSAVYLCASSKGTVGEQYFGPGTRLTVT.

CDR3 residues: CASSYSQGDGYTF. The CDR3, as DNA: TGTGCCAGCAGTTACTCGCAGGGGGATGGCTACACCTTC. The V and J genes are TRBV6-6 and TRBJ1-2; 7 bases map to TRBD1. The V segment lost 0 bases and the J segment 6 bases; nucleotides outside the gene matches: 1. Germline V gene lookup returns CDR1 MNHNY and CDR2 SVGAGI (reference sequence). CDR3 length: 13 residues.

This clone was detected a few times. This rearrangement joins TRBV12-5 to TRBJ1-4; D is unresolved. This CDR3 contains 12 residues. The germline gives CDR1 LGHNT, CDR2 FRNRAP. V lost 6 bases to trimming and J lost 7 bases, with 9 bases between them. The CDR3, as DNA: TGTGCTAGTGGCCCTAGACCTGAAAAACTGTTTTTT. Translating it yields CASGPRPEKLFF.

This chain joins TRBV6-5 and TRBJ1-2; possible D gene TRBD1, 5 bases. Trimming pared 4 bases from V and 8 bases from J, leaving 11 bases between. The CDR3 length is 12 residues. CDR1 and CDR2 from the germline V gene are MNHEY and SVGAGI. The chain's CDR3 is CASSSGQGGYTF. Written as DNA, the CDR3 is TGTGCCAGCAGTTCAGGGCAGGGAGGCTACACCTTC.

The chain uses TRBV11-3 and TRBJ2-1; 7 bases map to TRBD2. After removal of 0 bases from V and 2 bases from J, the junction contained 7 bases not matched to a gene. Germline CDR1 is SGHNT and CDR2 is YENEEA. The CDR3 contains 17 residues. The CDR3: CASSLEPSSGTYNEQFF. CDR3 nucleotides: TGTGCCAGCAGCTTAGAGCCATCCAGCGGGACCTACAATGAGCAGTTCTTC.